This T cell receptor beta chain comes out of a study of CD8 T cells in Susac syndrome. A word on this clonotype: Its antigen is unidentified.

The study, taken as a whole, reports: By the study's own acknowledgment, its TCR sequencing and HLA analysis included relatively few individuals.

The CDR3 runs 15 residues. Germline V CDR1 and CDR2: KGHSH, LQKENI. The V and J ends lost 2 bases and 2 bases respectively, with 10 bases between them. Random hexamers were used to reverse transcribe an amount of roughly 0.5 to 1 ug RNA. Amplification of TCR beta CDR3 was carried out by immunoSEQ multiplex PCR, which covered 54 Vbeta and 13 Jbeta segments. A single record per CDR3 protein comes from TCRdb applying MiXCR to the immunoSEQ multiplex PCR reads. The sample carries roughly 180,000 distinct CDR3 sequences, about 94% recorded once. The TCR originated in a human donor in good health. Material for sequencing was CD4+ T cells from PBMCs. The chain employs TRBV18 and TRBJ1-5, with D unresolved. The CDR3: CASSPAGLGNQPQHF. Written as DNA, the CDR3 is TGTGCCAGCTCACCAGCAGGTCTCGGCAATCAGCCCCAGCATTTT.